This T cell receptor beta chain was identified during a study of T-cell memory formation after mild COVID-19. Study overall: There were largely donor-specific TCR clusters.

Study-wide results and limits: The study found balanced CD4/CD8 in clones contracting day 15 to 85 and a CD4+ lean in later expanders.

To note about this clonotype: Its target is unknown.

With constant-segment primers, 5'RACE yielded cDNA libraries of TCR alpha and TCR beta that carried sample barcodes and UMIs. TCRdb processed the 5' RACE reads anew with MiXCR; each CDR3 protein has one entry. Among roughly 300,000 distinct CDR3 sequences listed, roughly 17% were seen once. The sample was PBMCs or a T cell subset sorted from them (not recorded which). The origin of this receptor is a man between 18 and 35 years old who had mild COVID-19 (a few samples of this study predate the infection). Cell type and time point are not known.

The CDR3 loop reads CASSPRGAHTDTQYF. Written as DNA, the CDR3 is TGTGCCAGCAGCCCTCGGGGGGCCCACACAGATACGCAGTATTTT. The chain joins TRBV3-1 to TRBJ2-3; TRBD2 might be the D (7 bases). This CDR3 contains 15 residues. Germline V lookup: CDR1 LGHDT, CDR2 YNNKEL (reference sequence). Trimming took off 4 bases at V and 2 bases at J, with 13 bases between the two ends.